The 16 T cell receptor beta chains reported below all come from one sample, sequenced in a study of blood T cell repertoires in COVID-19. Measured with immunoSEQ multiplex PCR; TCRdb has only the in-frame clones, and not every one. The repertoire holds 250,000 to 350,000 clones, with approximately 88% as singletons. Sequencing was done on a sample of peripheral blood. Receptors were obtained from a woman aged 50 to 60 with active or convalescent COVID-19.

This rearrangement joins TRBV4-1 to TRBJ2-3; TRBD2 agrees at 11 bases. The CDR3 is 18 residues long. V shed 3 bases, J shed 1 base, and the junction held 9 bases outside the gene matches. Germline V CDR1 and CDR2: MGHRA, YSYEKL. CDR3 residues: CASSQTNPLAGGTDTQYF. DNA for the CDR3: TGCGCCAGCAGCCAGACAAACCCACTAGCGGGGGGCACAGATACGCAGTATTTT.

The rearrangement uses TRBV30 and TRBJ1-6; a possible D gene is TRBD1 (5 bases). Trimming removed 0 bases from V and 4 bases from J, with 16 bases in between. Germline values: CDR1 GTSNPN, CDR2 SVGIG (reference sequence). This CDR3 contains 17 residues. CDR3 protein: CAWSVFGGLAYNSPLHF. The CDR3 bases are TGTGCCTGGAGTGTATTTGGGGGACTAGCATATAATTCACCCCTCCACTTT.

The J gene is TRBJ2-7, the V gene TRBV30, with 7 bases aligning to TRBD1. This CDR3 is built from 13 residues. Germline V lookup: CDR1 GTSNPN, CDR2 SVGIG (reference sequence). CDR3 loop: CAMNAGGSYEQYF. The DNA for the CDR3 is TGTGCTATGAACGCAGGGGGTTCCTACGAGCAGTACTTC.

The CDR3 DNA is TGCAGTGCTAGAGCGGGAAATGAGCAGTTCTTC. This translates into CSARAGNEQFF. The rearrangement uses TRBV20-1 and TRBJ2-1, with a weak D call TRBD2 (5 bases). Germline CDR1 and CDR2: DFQATT and SNEGSKA (reference sequence). The CDR3 extends over 11 amino acids. V was clipped by 1 base and J by 7 bases, with 5 bases between them.

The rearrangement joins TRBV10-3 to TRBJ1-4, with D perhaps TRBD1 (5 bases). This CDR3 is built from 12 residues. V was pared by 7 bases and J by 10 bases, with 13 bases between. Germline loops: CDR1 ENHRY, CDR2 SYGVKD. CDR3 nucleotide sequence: TGTGCCATCATCAAGGGGAGGCTAAAACTGTTTTTT. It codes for CAIIKGRLKLFF.

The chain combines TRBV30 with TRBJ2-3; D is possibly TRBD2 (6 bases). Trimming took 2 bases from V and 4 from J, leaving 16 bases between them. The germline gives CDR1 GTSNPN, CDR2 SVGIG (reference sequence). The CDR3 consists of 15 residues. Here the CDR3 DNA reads TGTGCCTGGAGTAAGGGGTCTAGCGCGGCAGATACGCAGTATTTT. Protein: CAWSKGSSAADTQYF.

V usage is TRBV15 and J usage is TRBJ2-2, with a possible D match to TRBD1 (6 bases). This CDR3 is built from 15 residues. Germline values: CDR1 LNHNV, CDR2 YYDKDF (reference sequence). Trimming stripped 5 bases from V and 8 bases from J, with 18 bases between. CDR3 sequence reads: CATSGQTGYGGELFF. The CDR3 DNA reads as TGTGCCACCAGCGGTCAGACAGGTTATGGGGGGGAGCTGTTTTTT.

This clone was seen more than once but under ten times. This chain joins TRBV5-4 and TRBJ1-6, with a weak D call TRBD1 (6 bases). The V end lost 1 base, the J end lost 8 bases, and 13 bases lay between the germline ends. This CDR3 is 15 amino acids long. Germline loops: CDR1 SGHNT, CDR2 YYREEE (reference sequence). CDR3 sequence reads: CASSLKAGVDSPLHF. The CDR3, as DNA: TGTGCCAGCAGCTTGAAGGCAGGGGTGGATTCACCCCTCCACTTT.

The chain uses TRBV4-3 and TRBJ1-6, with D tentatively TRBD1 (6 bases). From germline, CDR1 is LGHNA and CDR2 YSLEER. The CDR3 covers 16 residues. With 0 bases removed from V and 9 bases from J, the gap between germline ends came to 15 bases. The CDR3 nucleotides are TGCGCCAGCAGCCAAGAGTGGGGGCGCTTGGGTTCACCCCTCCACTTT. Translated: CASSQEWGRLGSPLHF.

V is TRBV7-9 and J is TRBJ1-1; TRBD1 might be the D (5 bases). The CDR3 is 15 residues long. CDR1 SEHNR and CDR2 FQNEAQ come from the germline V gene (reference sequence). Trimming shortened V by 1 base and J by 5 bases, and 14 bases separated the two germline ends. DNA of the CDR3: TGTGCCAGCAGCTTAGGGCAGGGAGGAAGGACTGAAGCTTTCTTT. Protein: CASSLGQGGRTEAFF.

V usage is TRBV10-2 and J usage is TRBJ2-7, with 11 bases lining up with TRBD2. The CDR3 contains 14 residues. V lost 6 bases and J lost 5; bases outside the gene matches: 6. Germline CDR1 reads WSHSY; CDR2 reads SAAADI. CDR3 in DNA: TGCGCCAGCAGCATAGCGGGAGGGCCGGACGAGCAGTACTTC. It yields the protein CASSIAGGPDEQYF.

The chain's CDR3 is CASSRQENIQYF. As DNA, the CDR3 is TGTGCCAGCAGTCGACAGGAAAACATTCAGTACTTC. V and J are TRBV12-3 or TRBV12-4 and TRBJ2-4; perhaps TRBD1 as D (6 bases). The CDR3 totals 12 residues. Trimming shortened V by 5 bases and J by 5 bases, and 7 bases separated the two germline ends.

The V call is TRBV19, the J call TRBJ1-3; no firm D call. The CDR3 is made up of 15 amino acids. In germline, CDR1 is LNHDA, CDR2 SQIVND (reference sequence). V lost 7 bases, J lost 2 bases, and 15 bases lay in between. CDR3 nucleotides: TGTGCCAGTACCTTTACAGCGGACCCTGGAAACACCATATATTTT. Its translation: CASTFTADPGNTIYF.

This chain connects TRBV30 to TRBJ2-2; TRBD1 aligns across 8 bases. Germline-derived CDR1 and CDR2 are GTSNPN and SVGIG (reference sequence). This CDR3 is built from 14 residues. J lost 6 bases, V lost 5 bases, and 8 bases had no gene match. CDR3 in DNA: TGTGCCTGGGGAACCGGGACAGGTGCCGGGGAGCTGTTTTTT. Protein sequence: CAWGTGTGAGELFF.

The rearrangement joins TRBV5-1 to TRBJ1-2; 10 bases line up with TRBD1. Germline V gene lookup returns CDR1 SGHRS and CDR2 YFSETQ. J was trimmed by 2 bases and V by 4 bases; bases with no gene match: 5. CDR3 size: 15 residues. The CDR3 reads CASSLTGGVNYGYTF. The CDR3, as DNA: TGCGCCAGCAGCCTGACAGGGGGCGTGAACTATGGCTACACCTTC.

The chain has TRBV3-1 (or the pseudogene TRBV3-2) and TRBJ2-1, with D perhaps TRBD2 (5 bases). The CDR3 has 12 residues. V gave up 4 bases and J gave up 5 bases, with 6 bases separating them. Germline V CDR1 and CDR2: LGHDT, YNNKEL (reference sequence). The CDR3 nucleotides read TGTGCCAGCAGCCCGAGGGACAATGAGCAGTTCTTC. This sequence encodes CASSPRDNEQFF.